This section outlines one T cell receptor (beta chain) sequence together with its context. Its antigen is currently unknown. This table comes from immunoSEQ multiplex PCR, and its TCRdb copy is limited to in-frame clones, with some not included. The table records around 75,000 clones, about 87% of them present only once. The data stem from a study of T cell responses to AZD1222 COVID-19 vaccine. Points from the study as a whole: Spike as a whole was targeted by vaccine-associated CD4 TCRs, dominant at 160-218 and 743-854. Spike-specific TCR repertoires showed rising breadth and depth after two AZD1222 doses. Baseline seropositives among AZD1222 recipients totaled only five to seven. Reports say nearly half of spike-specific TCRs go after unmutated variant regions.

CDR3 size: 16 residues. Germline values: CDR1 PRHDT, CDR2 FYEKMQ (reference sequence). The J segment lost 2 bases and the V segment lost 5 bases, leaving 5 bases of the junction unmatched. Sample: peripheral blood, taken 28 days after the second dose of the MenACWY control vaccine. The J gene is TRBJ2-5, the V gene TRBV13; TRBD2 aligns across 13 bases. The sequence came from an adult who received the MenACWY meningococcal vaccine as a control. In nucleotides, the CDR3 is TGTGCCAGCAGCCCCCAACTAGCGGGGGGGCAAGAGACCCAGTACTTC. Amino acids: CASSPQLAGGQETQYF.